This T cell receptor (beta chain) was sequenced during a study of CD8+CD57+ T cells in acquired aplastic anemia. As regards this clonotype: The junction and the germline gene differ at one end; a read error may be behind it.

The CDR3 has 14 residues. Germline assignment: CDR1 SGHTA and CDR2 FQGNSA. According to the study, genomic DNA was the template for TCR beta VDJ and CDR3 profiling. TCRdb re-derived calls from the reads in MiXCR, one entry per CDR3 protein. Among just over 400,000 distinct CDR3 sequences listed, 65% to 80% were seen once. This chain links TRBV7-2 with TRBJ2-1; 8 bases fit TRBD2. The sequence came from a human donor in good health, serving as a control. Sample: sorted CD4+, CD8+, or CD8+CD57+ T cells (not recorded which) from PBMCs. CDR3 sequence reads: CASSSGGIYDEQFF. The CDR3, as DNA: TGTGCCAGCAGCAGCGGGGGAATCTACGATGAGCAGTTCTTC.